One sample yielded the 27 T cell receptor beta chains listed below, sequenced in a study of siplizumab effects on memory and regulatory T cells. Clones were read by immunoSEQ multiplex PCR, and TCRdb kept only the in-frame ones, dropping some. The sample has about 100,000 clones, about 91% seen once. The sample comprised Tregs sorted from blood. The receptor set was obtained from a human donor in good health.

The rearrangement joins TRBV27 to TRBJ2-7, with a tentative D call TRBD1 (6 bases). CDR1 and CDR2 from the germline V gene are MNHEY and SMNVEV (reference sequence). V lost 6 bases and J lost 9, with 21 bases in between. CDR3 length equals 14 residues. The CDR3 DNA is TGTGCCAGCAGGAAACAGGGACCCTACGAGGGGCAGTACTTC. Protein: CASRKQGPYEGQYF.

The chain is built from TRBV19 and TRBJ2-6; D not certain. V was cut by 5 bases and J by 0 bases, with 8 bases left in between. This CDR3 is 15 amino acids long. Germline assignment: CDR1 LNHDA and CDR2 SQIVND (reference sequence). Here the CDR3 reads CASSVQSSGANVLTF. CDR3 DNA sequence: TGTGCCAGTAGTGTCCAGAGCTCTGGGGCCAACGTCCTGACTTTC.

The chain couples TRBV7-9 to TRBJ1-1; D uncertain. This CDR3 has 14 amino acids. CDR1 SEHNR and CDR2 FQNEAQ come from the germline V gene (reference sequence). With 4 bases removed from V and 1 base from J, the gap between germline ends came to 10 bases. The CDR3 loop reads CASSSTDGNTEAFF. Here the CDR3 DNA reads TGTGCCAGCAGCTCAACGGACGGGAACACTGAAGCTTTCTTT.

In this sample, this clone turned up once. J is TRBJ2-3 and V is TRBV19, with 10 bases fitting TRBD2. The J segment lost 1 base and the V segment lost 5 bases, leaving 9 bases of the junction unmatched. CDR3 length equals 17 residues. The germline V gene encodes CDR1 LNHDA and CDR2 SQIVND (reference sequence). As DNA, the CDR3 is TGTGCCAGTAGTTCAGCCAGACTAGCGGGCCGCACAGATACGCAGTATTTT. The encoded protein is CASSSARLAGRTDTQYF.

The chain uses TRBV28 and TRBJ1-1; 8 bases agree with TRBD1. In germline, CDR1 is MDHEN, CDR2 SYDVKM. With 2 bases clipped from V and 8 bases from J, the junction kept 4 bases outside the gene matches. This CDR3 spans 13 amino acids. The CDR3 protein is CASSLQGAREAFF. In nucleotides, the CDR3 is TGTGCCAGCAGTTTACAGGGGGCCAGAGAAGCTTTCTTT.

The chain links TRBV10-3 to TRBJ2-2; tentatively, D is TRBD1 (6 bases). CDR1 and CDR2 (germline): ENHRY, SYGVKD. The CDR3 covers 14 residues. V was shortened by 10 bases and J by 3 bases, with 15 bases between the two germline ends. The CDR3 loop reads CATGTLQDTGELFF. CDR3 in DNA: TGTGCCACCGGGACACTTCAGGACACCGGGGAGCTGTTTTTT.

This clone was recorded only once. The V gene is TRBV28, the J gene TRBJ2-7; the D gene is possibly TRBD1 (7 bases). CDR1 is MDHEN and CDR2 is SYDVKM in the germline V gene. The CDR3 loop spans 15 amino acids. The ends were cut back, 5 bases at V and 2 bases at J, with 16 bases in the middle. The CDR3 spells CASSPGGGATYEQYF. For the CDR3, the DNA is TGTGCCAGCAGTCCAGGGGGAGGCGCGACCTACGAGCAGTACTTC.

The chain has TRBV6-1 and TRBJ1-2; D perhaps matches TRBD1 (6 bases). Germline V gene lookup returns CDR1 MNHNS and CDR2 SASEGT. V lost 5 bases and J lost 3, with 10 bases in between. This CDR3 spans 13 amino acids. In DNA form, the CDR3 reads TGTGCCAGCAGTCAGGGGATAGACTATGGCTACACCTTC. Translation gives CASSQGIDYGYTF.

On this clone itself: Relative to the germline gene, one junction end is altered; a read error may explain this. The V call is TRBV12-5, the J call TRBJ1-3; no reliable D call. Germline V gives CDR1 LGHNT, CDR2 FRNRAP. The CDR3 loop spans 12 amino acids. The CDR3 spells CASGPHSGLRGF. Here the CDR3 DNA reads TGTGCTAGTGGTCCCCACTCCGGACTCCGGGGTTTT.

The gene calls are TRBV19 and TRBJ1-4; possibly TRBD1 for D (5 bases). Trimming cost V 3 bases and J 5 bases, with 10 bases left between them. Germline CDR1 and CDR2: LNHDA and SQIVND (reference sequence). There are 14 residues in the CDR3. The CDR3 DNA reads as TGTGCCAGTAGTATCGGGGCGGGGAATGAAAAACTGTTTTTT. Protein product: CASSIGAGNEKLFF.

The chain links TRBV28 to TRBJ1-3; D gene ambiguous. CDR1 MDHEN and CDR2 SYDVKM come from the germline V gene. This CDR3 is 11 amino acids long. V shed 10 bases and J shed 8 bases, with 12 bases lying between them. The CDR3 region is CATRIIDTIYF. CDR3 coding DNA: TGTGCCACCAGAATTATTGACACCATATATTTT.

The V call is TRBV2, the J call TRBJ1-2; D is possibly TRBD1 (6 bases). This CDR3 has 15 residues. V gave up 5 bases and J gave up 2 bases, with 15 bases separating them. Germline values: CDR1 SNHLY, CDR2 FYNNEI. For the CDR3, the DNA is TGTGCCAGCAGTTCTATCGGGACACGCAACTATGGCTACACCTTC. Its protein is CASSSIGTRNYGYTF.

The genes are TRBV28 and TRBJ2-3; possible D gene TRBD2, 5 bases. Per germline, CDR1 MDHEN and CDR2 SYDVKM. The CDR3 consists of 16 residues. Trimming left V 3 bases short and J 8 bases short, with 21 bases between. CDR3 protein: CASSFFGGPRYITQYF. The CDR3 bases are TGTGCCAGCAGTTTTTTCGGCGGGCCCAGATATATTACGCAGTATTTT. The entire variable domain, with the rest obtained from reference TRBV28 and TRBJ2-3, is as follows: DVKVTQSSRYLVKRTGEKVFLECVQDMDHENMFWYRQDPGLGLRLIYFSYDVKMKEKGDIPEGYSVSREKKERFSLILESASTNQTSMYLCASSFFGGPRYITQYFGPGTRLTVL.

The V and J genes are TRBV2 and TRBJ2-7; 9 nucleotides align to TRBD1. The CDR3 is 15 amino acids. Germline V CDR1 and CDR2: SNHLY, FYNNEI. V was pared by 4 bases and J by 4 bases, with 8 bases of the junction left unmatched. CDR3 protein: CASSASGTGRYEQYF. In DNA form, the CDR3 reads TGTGCCAGCAGTGCCTCCGGGACAGGGAGGTACGAGCAGTACTTC.

CDR3 in amino acids: CASSRVTETQYF. The CDR3 nucleotides are TGTGCCAGCAGCCGCGTGACGGAGACCCAGTACTTC. The chain links TRBV11-2 to TRBJ2-5; D not certain. Trimming stripped 5 bases from V and 5 bases from J, with 9 bases between. The germline V gene has CDR1 SGHAT and CDR2 FQNNGV. This CDR3 spans 12 amino acids.

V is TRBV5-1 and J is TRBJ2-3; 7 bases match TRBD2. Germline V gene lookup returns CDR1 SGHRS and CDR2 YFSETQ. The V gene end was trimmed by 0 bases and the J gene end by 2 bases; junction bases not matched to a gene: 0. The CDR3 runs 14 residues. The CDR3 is CASSLGDYTDTQYF. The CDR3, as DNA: TGCGCCAGCAGCTTGGGGGACTACACAGATACGCAGTATTTT.

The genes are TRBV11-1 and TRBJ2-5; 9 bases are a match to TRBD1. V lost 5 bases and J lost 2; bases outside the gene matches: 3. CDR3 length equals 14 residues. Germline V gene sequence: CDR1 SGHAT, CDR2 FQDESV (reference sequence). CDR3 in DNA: TGTGCCAGCAGCCAGGGACAGGGTCAAGAGACCCAGTACTTC. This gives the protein CASSQGQGQETQYF.

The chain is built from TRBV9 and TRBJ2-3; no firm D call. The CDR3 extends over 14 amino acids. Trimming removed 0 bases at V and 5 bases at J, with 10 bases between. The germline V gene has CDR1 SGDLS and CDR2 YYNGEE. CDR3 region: CASSVARVQDTQYF. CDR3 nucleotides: TGTGCCAGCAGCGTAGCTAGGGTTCAAGATACGCAGTATTTT. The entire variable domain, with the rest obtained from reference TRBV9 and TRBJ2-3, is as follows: DSGVTQTPKHLITATGQRVTLRCSPRSGDLSVYWYQQSLDQGLQFLIQYYNGEERAKGNILERFSAQQFPDLHSELNLSSLELGDSALYFCASSVARVQDTQYFGPGTRLTVL.

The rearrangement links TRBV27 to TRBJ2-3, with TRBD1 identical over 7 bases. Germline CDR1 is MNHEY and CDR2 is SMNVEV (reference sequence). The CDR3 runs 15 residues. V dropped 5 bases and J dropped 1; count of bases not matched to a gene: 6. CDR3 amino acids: CASSVVGQGTDTQYF. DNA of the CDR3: TGTGCCAGCAGTGTAGTTGGACAGGGCACAGATACGCAGTATTTT.

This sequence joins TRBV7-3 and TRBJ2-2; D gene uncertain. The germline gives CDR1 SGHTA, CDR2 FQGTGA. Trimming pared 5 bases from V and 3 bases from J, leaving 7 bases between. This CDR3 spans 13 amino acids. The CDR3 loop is CASSLTYTGELFF. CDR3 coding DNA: TGTGCCAGCAGCCTCACCTACACCGGGGAGCTGTTTTTT.

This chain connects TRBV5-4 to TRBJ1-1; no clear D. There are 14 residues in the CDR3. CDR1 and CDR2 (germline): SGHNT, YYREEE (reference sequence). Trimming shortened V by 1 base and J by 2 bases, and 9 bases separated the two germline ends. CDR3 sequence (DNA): TGTGCCAGCAGCTTGCCCGGACGCAACACTGAAGCTTTCTTT. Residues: CASSLPGRNTEAFF.

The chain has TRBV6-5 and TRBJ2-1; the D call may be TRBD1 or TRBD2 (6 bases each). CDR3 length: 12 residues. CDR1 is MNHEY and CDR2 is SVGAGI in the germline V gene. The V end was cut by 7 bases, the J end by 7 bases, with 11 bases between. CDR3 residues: CASTRGTNEQFF. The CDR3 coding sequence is TGTGCCAGCACCCGCGGGACAAATGAGCAGTTCTTC.

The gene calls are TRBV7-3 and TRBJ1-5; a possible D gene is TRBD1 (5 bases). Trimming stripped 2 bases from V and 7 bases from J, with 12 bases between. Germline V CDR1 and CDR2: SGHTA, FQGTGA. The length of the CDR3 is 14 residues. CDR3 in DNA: TGTGCCAGCAGCTTAGATGGGGGTAGGCAGCCCCAGCATTTT. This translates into CASSLDGGRQPQHF.

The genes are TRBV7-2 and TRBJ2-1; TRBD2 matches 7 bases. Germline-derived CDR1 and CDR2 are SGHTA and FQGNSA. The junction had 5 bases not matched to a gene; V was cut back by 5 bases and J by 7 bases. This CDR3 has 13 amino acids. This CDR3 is CASSERAGNEQFF. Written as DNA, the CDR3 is TGTGCCAGCAGCGAGAGAGCGGGGAATGAGCAGTTCTTC. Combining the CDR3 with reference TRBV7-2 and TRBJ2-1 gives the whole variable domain GAGVSQSPSNKVTEKGKDVELRCDPISGHTALYWYRQSLGQGLEFLIYFQGNSAPDKSGLPSDRFSAERTGGSVSTLTIQRTQQEDSAVYLCASSERAGNEQFFGPGTRLTVL.

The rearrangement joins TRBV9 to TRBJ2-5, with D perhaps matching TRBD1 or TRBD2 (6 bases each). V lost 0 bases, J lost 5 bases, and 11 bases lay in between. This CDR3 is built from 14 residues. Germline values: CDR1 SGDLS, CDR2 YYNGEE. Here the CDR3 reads CASSVAIGGETQYF. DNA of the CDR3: TGTGCCAGCAGCGTAGCTATAGGGGGGGAGACCCAGTACTTC.

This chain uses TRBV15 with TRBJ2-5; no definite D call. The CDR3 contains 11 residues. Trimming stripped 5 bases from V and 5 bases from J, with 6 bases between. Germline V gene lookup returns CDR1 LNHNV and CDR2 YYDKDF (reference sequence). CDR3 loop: CATSAWETQYF. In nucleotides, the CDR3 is TGTGCCACCAGCGCATGGGAGACCCAGTACTTC.

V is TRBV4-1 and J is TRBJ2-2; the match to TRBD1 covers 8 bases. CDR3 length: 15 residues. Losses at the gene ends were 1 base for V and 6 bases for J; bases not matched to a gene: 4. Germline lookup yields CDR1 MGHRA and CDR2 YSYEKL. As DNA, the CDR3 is TGCGCCAGCAGCCAAGTTGGACAGGGTTCCGGGGAGCTGTTTTTT. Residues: CASSQVGQGSGELFF.